Each of the 10 T cell receptor beta chains below was sequenced from the same sample in a study of T cells in Graves' hyperthyroidism and ophthalmopathy. Amplified TCR beta CDR3 regions came from RNA transcripts. First-round RT-PCR of the TCR CDR3 relied on the HTBI primer set. TCRdb itself ran the multiplex PCR reads through MiXCR, one entry per CDR3 protein. The sample contains about 570,000 distinct CDR3 sequences, about 45% of which appear only once. Material: peripheral blood or thyroid tissue (not recorded which). These receptors were taken from an adult woman with Graves' disease, either hyperthyroidism or ophthalmopathy (not recorded which).

Concerning this clonotype: An end of the junction differs from the germline gene, which may be a read error. CDR3: CASSYLAGLLNF. The DNA for the CDR3 is TGTGCCAGCAGTTATTTGGCGGGACTCCTCAACTTC. The chain uses TRBV6-5 and TRBJ2-5, with a possible D match to TRBD2 (6 bases). Germline V lookup: CDR1 MNHEY, CDR2 SVGAGI. The CDR3 covers 12 residues.

The chain couples TRBV7-3 to TRBJ1-6; D perhaps matches TRBD1 (5 bases). Germline V gene sequence: CDR1 SGHTA, CDR2 FQGTGA. The CDR3 has 13 amino acids. The V and J ends lost 1 base and 15 bases respectively, with 13 bases between them. The CDR3 sequence is CASSLRMGGHLHF. The CDR3 region has the DNA TGTGCCAGCAGCTTAAGGATGGGCGGACACCTCCACTTT.

This chain connects TRBV7-2 to TRBJ2-7; 9 nucleotides line up with TRBD1. Germline lookup yields CDR1 SGHTA and CDR2 FQGNSA. The CDR3 consists of 16 residues. V dropped 6 bases and J dropped 1; count of bases not matched to a gene: 10. In DNA, the CDR3 is TGTGCCAGCAGTTACTCGAGACAGGGGGTTTCCTACGAGCAGTACTTC. Its translation: CASSYSRQGVSYEQYF.

This clonotype was counted between two and nine times. This rearrangement joins TRBV29-1 to TRBJ1-1; no firm D call. The V and J ends lost 4 bases and 0 bases respectively, with 12 bases between them. The germline V gene has CDR1 SQVTM and CDR2 ANQGSEA. This CDR3 comprises 14 residues. In DNA, the CDR3 is TGCAGCGTTGTAATCGACTTTCTGAACACTGAAGCTTTCTTT. It yields the protein CSVVIDFLNTEAFF.

The chain employs TRBV9 and TRBJ1-2; no reliable D call. Per germline, CDR1 SGDLS and CDR2 YYNGEE. The CDR3 runs to 11 residues. Between the trimmed V and J ends, which lost 3 bases and 7 bases, there was a span of 7 bases. The CDR3 bases are TGTGCCAGCAGCGCGACCCGTGGCTACACCTTC. Protein sequence: CASSATRGYTF.

The chain employs TRBV25-1 and TRBJ1-2, with D unclear. The CDR3 spans 14 residues. V dropped 4 bases and J dropped 7 bases, with 16 bases sitting between them. The V gene's germline CDR1 is MGHDK and CDR2 SYGVNS. CDR3 nucleotide sequence: TGTGCCAGCAGTGCTAGAGGGCAAATTACTGGCTACACCTTC. Protein: CASSARGQITGYTF.

This chain uses TRBV7-8 with TRBJ2-3, with TRBD2 matching over 9 bases. The germline gives CDR1 SGHVS, CDR2 FQNEAQ. The CDR3 extends over 14 amino acids. Trimming cost V 8 bases and J 3 bases; bases outside gene matches: 6. CDR3 protein: CASLSGRLTDTQYF. In DNA, the CDR3 is TGTGCCAGCTTGAGCGGGAGGTTAACAGATACGCAGTATTTT.

This clonotype has just a few counts. The chain has TRBV28 and TRBJ2-7; perhaps D is TRBD1 or TRBD2 (5 bases each). The germline gives CDR1 MDHEN, CDR2 SYDVKM. Trimming took 2 bases from V and 3 from J, leaving 11 bases between them. The CDR3 sequence is 14 residues long. The CDR3 loop is CASSLIQEDYEQYF. DNA for the CDR3: TGTGCCAGCAGTTTAATACAGGAGGACTACGAGCAGTACTTC. Variable domain in full (rest from reference TRBV28 and TRBJ2-7): DVKVTQSSRYLVKRTGEKVFLECVQDMDHENMFWYRQDPGLGLRLIYFSYDVKMKEKGDIPEGYSVSREKKERFSLILESASTNQTSMYLCASSLIQEDYEQYFGPGTRLTVT.

The CDR3 DNA reads as TGTGCCATCAGTGCCGCCAGGGATATGAACACTGAAGCTTTCTTT. Amino acids: CAISAARDMNTEAFF. The chain recombines TRBV10-3 with TRBJ1-1, with a tentative D call TRBD1 (5 bases). The CDR3 spans 15 residues. The V gene lost 4 bases and the J gene lost 0 bases, with 12 bases spanning the gap. Germline CDR1 ENHRY, CDR2 SYGVKD.

This clonotype was seen many times. The V call is TRBV6-1, the J call TRBJ1-1; D unclear. Germline CDR1 MNHNS, CDR2 SASEGT. Trimming removed 7 bases from V and 2 bases from J, with 11 bases in between. CDR3 length: 13 amino acids. The CDR3 here is CASKWVVNTEAFF. CDR3 DNA: TGTGCCAGCAAGTGGGTGGTTAACACTGAAGCTTTCTTT.